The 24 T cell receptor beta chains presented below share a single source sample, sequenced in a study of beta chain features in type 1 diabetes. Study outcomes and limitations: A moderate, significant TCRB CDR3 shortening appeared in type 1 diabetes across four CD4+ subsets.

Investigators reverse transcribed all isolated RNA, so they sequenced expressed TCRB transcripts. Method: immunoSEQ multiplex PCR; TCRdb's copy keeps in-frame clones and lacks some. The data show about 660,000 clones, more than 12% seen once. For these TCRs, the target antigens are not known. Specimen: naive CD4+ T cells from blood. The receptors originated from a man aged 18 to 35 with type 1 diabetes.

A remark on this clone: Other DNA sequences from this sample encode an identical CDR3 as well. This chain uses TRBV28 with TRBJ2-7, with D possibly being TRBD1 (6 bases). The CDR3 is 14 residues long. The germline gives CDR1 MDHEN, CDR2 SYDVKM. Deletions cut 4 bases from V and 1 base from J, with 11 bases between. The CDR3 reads CASSSPGQSYEQYF. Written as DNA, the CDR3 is TGTGCCAGCAGTTCACCTGGACAGTCCTACGAGCAGTACTTC.

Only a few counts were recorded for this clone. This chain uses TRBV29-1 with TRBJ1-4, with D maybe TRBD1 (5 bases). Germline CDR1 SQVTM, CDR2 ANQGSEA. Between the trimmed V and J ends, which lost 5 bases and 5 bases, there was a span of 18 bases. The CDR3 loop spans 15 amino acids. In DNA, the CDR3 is TGCAGCGTTTTCGGACCCCCTGGGGGGAATGAAAAACTGTTTTTT. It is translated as CSVFGPPGGNEKLFF.

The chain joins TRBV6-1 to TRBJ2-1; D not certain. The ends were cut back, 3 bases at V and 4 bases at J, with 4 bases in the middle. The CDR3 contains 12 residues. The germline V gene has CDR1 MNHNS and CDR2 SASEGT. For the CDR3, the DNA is TGTGCCAGCAGTGACAGGTACAATGAGCAGTTCTTC. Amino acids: CASSDRYNEQFF.

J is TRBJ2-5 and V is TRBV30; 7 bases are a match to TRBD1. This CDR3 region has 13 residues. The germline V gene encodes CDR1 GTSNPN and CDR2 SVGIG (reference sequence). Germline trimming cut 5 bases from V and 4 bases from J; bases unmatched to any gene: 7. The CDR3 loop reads CAWARGSGETQYF. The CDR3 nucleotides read TGTGCCTGGGCCAGGGGGTCGGGAGAGACCCAGTACTTC.

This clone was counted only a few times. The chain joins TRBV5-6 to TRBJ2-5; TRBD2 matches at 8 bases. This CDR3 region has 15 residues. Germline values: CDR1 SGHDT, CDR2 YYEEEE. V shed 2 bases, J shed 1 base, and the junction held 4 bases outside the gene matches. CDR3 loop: CASSLAGAGQETQYF. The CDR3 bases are TGTGCCAGCAGCTTAGCGGGGGCGGGCCAAGAGACCCAGTACTTC.

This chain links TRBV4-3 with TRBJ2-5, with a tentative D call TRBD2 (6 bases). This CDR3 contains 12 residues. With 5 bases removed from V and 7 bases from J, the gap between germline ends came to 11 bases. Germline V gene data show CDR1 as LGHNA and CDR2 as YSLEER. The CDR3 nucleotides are TGCGCCAGCAGCGGGGGGTCCAGGACCCAGTACTTC. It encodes CASSGGSRTQYF.

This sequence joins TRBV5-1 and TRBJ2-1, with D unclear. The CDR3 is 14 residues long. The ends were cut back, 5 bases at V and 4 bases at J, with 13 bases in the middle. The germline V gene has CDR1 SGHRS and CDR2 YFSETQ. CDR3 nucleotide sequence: TGCGCCAGCAGTCTTGCCCTGCTGTACAATGAGCAGTTCTTC. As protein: CASSLALLYNEQFF.

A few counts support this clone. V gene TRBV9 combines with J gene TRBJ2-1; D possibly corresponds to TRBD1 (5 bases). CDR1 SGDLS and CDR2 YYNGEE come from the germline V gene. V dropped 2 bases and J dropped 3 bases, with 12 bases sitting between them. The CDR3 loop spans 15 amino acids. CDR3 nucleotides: TGTGCCAGCAGCGTCGCAACGACAGACTACAATGAGCAGTTCTTC. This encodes CASSVATTDYNEQFF. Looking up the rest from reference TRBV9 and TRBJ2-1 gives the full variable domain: DSGVTQTPKHLITATGQRVTLRCSPRSGDLSVYWYQQSLDQGLQFLIQYYNGEERAKGNILERFSAQQFPDLHSELNLSSLELGDSALYFCASSVATTDYNEQFFGPGTRLTVL.

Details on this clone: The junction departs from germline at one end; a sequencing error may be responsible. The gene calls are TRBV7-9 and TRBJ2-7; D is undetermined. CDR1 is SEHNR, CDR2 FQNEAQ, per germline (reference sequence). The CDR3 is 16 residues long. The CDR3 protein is CASSQDFRANSYEQYF. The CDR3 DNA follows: TGCGCCAGCAGCCAAGATTTTCGAGCGAACTCCTACGAGCAGTACTTC.

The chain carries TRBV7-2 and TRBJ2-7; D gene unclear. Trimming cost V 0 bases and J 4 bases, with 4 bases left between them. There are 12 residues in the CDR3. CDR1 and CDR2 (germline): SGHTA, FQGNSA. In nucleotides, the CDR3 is TGTGCCAGCAGCTTAGCCCATTACGAGCAGTACTTC. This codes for CASSLAHYEQYF.

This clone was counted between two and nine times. The CDR3, as DNA: TGTGCCACCCCCAGGGGCCTCGGAGATACGCAGTATTTT. Translated, it gives CATPRGLGDTQYF. This sequence joins TRBV11-1 and TRBJ2-3; D possibly corresponds to TRBD1 (6 bases). V was shortened by 10 bases and J by 5 bases, with 16 bases between the two germline ends. The CDR3 is made up of 13 amino acids. CDR1 is SGHAT and CDR2 is FQDESV in the germline V gene (reference sequence).

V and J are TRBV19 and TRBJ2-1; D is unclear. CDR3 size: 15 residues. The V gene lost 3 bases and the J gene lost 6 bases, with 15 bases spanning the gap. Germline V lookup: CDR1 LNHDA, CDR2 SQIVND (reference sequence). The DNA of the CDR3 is TGTGCCAGTAGTATTGGGGTACGAAGGGTCAATGAGCAGTTCTTC. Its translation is CASSIGVRRVNEQFF.

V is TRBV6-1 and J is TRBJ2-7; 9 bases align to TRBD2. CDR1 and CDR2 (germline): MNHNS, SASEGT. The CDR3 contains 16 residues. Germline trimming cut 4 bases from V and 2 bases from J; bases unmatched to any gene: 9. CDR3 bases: TGTGCCAGCAGTGGCTGGAGACTAGCGGAGGCCTACGAGCAGTACTTC. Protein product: CASSGWRLAEAYEQYF.

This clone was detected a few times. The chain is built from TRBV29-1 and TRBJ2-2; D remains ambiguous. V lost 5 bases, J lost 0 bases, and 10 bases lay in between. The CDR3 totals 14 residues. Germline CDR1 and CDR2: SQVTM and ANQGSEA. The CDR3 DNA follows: TGCAGCGTTACAAGTTACGCGAACACCGGGGAGCTGTTTTTT. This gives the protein CSVTSYANTGELFF.

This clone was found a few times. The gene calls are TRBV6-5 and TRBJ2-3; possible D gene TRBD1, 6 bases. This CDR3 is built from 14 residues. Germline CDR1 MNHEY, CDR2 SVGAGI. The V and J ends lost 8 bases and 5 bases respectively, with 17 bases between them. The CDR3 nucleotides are TGTGCCAGCGCGTTACAGGGAATGGGAGATACGCAGTATTTT. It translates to CASALQGMGDTQYF.

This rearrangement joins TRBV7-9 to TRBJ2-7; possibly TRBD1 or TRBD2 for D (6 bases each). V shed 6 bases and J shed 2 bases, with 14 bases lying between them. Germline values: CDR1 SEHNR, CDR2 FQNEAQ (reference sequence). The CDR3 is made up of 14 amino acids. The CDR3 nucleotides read TGTGCCAGCAGAGACTCGGGGGCCACCTACGAGCAGTACTTC. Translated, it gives CASRDSGATYEQYF.

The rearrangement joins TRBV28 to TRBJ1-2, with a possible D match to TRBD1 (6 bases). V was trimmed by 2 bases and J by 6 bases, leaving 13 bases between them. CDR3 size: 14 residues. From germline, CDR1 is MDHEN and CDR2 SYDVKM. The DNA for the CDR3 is TGTGCCAGCAGTTTACATATGGGGGGCAATGGCTACACCTTC. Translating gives CASSLHMGGNGYTF.

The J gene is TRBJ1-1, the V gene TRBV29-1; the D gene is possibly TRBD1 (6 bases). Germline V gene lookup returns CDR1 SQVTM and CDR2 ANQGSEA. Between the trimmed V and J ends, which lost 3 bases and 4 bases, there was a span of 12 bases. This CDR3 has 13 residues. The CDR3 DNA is TGCAGCGTTGATTCAACAGGGCCCACTGAAGCTTTCTTT. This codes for CSVDSTGPTEAFF.

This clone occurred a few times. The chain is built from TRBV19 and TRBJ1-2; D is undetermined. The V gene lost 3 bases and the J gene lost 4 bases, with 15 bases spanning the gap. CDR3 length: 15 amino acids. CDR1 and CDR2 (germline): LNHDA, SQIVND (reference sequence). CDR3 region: CASSIPQQSIYGYTF. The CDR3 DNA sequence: TGTGCCAGTAGTATCCCCCAACAGAGTATCTATGGCTACACCTTC.

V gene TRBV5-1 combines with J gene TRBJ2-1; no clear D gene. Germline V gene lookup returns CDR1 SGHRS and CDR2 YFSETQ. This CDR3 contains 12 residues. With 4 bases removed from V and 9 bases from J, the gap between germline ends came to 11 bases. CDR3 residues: CASSPMYGEQFF. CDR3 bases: TGCGCCAGCAGCCCGATGTACGGTGAGCAGTTCTTC.

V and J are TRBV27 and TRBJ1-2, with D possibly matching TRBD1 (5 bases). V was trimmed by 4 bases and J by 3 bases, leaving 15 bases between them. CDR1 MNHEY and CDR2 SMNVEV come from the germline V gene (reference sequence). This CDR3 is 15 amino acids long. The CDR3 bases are TGTGCCAGCAGTTCACGGGACCGTGAGTACTATGGCTACACCTTC. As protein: CASSSRDREYYGYTF.

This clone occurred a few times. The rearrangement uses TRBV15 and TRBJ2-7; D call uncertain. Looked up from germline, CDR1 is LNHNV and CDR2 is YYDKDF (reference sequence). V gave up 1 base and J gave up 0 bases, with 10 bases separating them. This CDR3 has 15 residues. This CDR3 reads CATSRGTLGSYEQYF. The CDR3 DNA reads TGTGCCACCAGCAGAGGCACACTGGGCTCCTACGAGCAGTACTTC.

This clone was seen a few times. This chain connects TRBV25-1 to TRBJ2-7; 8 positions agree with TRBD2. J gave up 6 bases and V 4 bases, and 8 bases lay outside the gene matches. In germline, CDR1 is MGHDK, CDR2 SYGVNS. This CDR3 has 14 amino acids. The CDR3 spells CASSVGPREGEQYF. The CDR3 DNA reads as TGTGCCAGCAGTGTGGGGCCCCGGGAGGGCGAGCAGTACTTC.

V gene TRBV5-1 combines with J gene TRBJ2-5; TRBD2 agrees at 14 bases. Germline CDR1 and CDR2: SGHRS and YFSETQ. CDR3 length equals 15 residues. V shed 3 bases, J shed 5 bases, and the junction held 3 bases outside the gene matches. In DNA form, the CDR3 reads TGCGCCAGCAGCTGGGGACTAGCGGGAGATGAGACCCAGTACTTC. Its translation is CASSWGLAGDETQYF.